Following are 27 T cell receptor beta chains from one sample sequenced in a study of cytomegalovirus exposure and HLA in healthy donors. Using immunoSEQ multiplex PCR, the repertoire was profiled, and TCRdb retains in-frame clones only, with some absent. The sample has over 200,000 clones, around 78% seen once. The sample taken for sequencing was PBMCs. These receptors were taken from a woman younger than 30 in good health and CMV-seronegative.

The CDR3 loop is CASSLNWGEQFF. The CDR3 DNA reads TGCGCCAGCAGCCTGAATTGGGGTGAGCAGTTCTTC. The chain links TRBV5-1 to TRBJ2-1; D is uncertain. The germline V and J ends were trimmed by 4 bases and 9 bases, with 11 bases remaining between them. Germline CDR1 is SGHRS and CDR2 is YFSETQ. CDR3 length: 12 residues.

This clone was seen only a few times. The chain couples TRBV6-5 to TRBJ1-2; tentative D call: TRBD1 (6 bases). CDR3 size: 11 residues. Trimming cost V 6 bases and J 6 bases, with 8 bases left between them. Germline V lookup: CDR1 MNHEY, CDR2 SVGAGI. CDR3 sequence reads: CASRYRDGYTF. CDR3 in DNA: TGTGCCAGCAGATACAGGGATGGCTACACCTTC.

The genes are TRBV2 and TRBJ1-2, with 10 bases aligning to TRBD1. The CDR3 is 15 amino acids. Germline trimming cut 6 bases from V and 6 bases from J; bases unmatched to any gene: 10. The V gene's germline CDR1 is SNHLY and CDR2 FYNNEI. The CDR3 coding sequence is TGTGCCAGCAGACCCGGGACAGGGGTCGGGGATGGCTACACCTTC. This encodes CASRPGTGVGDGYTF.

CDR3 region: CASSTQGYNEQFF. As DNA, the CDR3 is TGTGCCAGCAGTACCCAGGGATACAATGAGCAGTTCTTC. The chain couples TRBV6-1 to TRBJ2-1; perhaps TRBD1 as D (5 bases). The V end lost 5 bases, the J end lost 4 bases, and 9 bases lay between the germline ends. Germline CDR1 MNHNS, CDR2 SASEGT. The CDR3 totals 13 residues.

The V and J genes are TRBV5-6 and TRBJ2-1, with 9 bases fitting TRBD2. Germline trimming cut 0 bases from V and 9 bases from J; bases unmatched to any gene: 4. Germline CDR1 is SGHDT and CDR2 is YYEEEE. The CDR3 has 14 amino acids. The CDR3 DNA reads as TGTGCCAGCAGCTTGGGATGGCGGGAGGGTGAGCAGTTCTTC. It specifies CASSLGWREGEQFF.

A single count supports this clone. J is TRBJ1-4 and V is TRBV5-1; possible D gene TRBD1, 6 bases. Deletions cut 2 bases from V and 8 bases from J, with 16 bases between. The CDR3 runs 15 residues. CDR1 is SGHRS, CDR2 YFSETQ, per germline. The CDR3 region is CASSLQGNLGEKLFF. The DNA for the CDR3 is TGCGCCAGCAGCTTACAGGGCAATCTGGGAGAAAAACTGTTTTTT.

In DNA, the CDR3 is TGTGCCAGCAGGATAAGATCGGGACAGGGGACTACCGGGGAGCTGTTTTTT. Translated: CASRIRSGQGTTGELFF. The V and J genes are TRBV2 and TRBJ2-2; 10 nucleotides agree with TRBD1. The V segment lost 6 bases and the J segment 5 bases; nucleotides outside the gene matches: 12. This CDR3 comprises 17 residues. Looked up from germline, CDR1 is SNHLY and CDR2 is FYNNEI.

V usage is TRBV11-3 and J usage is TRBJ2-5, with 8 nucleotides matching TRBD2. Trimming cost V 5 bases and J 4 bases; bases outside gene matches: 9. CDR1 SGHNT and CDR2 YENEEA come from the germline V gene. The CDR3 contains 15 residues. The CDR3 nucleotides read TGTGCCAGCAGCCTAGCTAGCGGGTCGGGAGAGACCCAGTACTTC. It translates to CASSLASGSGETQYF.

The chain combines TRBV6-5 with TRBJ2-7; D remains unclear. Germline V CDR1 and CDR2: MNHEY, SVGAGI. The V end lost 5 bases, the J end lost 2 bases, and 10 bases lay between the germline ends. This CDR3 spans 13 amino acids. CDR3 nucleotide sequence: TGTGCCAGCAGTCGGACCGGTGCCTACGAGCAGTACTTC. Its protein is CASSRTGAYEQYF.

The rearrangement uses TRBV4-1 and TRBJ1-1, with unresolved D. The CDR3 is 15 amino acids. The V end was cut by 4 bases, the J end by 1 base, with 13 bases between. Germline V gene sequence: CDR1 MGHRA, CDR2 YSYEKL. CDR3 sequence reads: CASSRSAGGNTEAFF. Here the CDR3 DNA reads TGCGCCAGCAGCCGGTCCGCGGGCGGGAACACTGAAGCTTTCTTT.

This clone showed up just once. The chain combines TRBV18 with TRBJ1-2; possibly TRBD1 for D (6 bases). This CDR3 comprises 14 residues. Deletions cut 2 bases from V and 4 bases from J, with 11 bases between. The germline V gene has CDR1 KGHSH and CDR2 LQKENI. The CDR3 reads CASSPAGQLYGYTF. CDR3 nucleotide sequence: TGTGCCAGCTCACCAGCCGGACAGCTCTATGGCTACACCTTC.

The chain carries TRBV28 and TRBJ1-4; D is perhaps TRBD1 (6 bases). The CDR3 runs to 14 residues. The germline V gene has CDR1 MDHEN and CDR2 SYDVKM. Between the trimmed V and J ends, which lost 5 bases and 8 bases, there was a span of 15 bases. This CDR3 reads CASSPEVGAEKLFF. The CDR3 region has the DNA TGTGCCAGCAGTCCCGAGGTGGGGGCGGAAAAACTGTTTTTT. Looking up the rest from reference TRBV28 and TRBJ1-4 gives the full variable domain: DVKVTQSSRYLVKRTGEKVFLECVQDMDHENMFWYRQDPGLGLRLIYFSYDVKMKEKGDIPEGYSVSREKKERFSLILESASTNQTSMYLCASSPEVGAEKLFFGSGTQLSVL.

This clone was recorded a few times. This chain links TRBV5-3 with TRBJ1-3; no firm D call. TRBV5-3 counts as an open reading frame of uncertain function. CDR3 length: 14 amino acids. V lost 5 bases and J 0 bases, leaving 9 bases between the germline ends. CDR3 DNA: TGTGCCAGAAGTCAGGCCTTCTCTGGAAACACCATATATTTT. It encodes CARSQAFSGNTIYF.

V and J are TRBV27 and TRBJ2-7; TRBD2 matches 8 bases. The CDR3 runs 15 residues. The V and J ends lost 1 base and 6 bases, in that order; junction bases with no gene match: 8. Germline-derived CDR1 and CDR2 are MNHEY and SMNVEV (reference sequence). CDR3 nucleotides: TGTGCCAGCAGTTTATTGCCAGCGGGAGAACGCGAGCAGTACTTC. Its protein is CASSLLPAGEREQYF.

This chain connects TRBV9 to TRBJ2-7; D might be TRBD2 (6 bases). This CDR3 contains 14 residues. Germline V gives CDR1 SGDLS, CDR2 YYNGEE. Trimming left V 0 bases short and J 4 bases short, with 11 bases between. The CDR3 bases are TGTGCCAGCAGCGTAGGCGCGGGGAAGTACGAGCAGTACTTC. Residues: CASSVGAGKYEQYF.

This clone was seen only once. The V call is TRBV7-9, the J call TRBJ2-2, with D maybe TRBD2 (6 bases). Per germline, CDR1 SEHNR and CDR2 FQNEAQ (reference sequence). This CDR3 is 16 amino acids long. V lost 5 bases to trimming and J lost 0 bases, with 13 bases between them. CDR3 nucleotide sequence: TGTGCCAGCAGCCCCCCTGCGGGGTCGAACACCGGGGAGCTGTTTTTT. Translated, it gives CASSPPAGSNTGELFF.

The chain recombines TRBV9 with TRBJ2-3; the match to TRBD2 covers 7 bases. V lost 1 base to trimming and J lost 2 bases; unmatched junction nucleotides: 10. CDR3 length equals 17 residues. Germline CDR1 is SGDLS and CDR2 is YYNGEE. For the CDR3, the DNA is TGTGCCAGCAGCGTATTCGGGGAGGGAGTTTACACAGATACGCAGTATTTT. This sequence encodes CASSVFGEGVYTDTQYF. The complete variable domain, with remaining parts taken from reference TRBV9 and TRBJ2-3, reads DSGVTQTPKHLITATGQRVTLRCSPRSGDLSVYWYQQSLDQGLQFLIQYYNGEERAKGNILERFSAQQFPDLHSELNLSSLELGDSALYFCASSVFGEGVYTDTQYFGPGTRLTVL.

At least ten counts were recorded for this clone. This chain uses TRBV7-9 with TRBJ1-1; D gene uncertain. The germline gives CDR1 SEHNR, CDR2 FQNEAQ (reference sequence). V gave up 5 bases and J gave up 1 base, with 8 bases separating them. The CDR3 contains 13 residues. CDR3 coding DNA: TGTGCCAGCAGCAAGGGAGAGAACACTGAAGCTTTCTTT. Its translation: CASSKGENTEAFF.

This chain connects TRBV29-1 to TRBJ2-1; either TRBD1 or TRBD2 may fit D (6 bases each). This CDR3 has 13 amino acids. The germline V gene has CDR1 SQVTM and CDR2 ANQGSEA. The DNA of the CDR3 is TGCAGTGCTTTGGGGGGCGCCTACAATGAGCAGTTCTTC. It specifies CSALGGAYNEQFF.

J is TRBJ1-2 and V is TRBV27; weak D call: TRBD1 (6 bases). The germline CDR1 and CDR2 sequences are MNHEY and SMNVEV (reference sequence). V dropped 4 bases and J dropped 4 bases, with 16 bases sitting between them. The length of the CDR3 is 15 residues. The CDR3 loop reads CASSSQGKTSYGYTF. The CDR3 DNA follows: TGTGCCAGCAGTTCACAGGGCAAGACAAGCTATGGCTACACCTTC.

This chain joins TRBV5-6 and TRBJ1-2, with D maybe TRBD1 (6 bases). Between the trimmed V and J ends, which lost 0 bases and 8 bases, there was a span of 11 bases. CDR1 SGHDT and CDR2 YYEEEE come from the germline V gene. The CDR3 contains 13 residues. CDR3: CASSLAGARGYTF. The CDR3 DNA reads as TGTGCCAGCAGCTTGGCGGGGGCGCGCGGCTACACCTTC.

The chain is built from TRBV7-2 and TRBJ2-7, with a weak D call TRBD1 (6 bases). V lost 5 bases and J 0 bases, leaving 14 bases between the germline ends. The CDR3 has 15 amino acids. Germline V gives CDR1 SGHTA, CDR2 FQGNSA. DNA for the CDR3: TGTGCCAGCAGCCCAATTACAGGGAACTCCTACGAGCAGTACTTC. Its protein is CASSPITGNSYEQYF.

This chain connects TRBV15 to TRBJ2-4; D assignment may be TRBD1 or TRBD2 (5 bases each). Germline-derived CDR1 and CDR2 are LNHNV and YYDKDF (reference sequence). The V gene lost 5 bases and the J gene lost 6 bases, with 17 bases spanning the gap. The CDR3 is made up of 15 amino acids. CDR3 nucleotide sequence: TGTGCCACCAGCGACCCCGGGACGGAAGCAAACATTCAGTACTTC. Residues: CATSDPGTEANIQYF.

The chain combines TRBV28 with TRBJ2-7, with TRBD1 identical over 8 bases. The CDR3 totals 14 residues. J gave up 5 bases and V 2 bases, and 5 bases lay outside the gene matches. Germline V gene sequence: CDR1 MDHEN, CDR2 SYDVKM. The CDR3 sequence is CASSLDQGAHEQYF. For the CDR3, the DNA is TGTGCCAGCAGTTTAGACCAGGGGGCCCACGAGCAGTACTTC.

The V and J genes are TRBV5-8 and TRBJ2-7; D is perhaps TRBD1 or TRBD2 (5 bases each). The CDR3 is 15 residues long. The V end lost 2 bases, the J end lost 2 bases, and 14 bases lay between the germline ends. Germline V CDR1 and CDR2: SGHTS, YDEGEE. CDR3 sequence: CASSFTMGVAYEQYF. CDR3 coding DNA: TGTGCCAGCAGCTTCACGATGGGGGTCGCCTACGAGCAGTACTTC.

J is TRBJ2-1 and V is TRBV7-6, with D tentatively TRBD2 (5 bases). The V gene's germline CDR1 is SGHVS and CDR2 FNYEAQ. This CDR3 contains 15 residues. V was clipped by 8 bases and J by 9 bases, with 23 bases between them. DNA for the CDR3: TGTGCCAGCTCCCCTGACCGGGGAGCTAAGCGTGAGCAGTTCTTC. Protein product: CASSPDRGAKREQFF.

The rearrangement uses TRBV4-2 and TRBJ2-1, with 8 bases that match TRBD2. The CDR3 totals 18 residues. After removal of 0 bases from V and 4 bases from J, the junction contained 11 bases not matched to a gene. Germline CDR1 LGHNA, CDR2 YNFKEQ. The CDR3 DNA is TGTGCCAGCAGCCAAGATTCGTATAAGGCTAGCGGGTACAATGAGCAGTTCTTC. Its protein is CASSQDSYKASGYNEQFF.